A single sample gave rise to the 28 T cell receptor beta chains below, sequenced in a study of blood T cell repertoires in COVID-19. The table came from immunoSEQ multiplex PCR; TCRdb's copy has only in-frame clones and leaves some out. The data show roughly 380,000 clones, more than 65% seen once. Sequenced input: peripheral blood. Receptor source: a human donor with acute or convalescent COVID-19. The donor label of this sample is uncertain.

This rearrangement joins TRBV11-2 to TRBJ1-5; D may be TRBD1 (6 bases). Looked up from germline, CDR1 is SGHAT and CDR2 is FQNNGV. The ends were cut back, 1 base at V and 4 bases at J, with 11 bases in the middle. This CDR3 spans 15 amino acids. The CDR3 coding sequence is TGTGCCAGCAGCTTAGGAGAGGGGGGGAATCAGCCCCAGCATTTT. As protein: CASSLGEGGNQPQHF.

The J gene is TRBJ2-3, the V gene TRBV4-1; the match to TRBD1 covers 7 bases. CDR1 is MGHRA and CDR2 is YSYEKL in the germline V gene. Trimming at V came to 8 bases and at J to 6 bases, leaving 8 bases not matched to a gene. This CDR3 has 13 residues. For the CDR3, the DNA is TGCGCCAGCCGGGGTACAGGGGCGGATACGCAGTATTTT. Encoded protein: CASRGTGADTQYF.

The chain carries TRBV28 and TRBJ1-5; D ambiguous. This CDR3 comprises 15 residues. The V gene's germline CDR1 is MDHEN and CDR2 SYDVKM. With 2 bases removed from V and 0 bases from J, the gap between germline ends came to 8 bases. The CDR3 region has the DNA TGTGCCAGCAGTTTACCGGGGTATAGCAATCAGCCCCAGCATTTT. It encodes CASSLPGYSNQPQHF.

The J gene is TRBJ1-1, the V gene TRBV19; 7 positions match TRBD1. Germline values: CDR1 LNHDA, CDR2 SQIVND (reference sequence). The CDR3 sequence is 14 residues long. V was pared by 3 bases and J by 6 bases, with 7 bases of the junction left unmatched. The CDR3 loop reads CASSMWDRGPEAFF. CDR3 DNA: TGTGCCAGTAGTATGTGGGACAGAGGCCCTGAAGCTTTCTTT.

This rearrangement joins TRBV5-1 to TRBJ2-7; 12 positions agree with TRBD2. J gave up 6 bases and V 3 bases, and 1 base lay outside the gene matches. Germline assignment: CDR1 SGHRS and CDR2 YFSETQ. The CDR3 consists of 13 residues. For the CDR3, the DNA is TGCGCCAGCAGCTCACTAGCGGGAGGCGAGCAGTACTTC. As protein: CASSSLAGGEQYF.

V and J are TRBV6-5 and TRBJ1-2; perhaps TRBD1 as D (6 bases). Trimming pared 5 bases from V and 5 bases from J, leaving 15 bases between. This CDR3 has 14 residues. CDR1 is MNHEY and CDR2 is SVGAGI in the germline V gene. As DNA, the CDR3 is TGTGCCAGCAGTAGACGCGGGGGGCTGTATGGCTACACCTTC. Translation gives CASSRRGGLYGYTF.

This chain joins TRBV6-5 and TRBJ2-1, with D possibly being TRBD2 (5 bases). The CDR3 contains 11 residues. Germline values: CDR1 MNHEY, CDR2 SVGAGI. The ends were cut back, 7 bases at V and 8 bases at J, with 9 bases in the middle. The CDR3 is CASKGGHEQFF. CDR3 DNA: TGTGCCAGCAAAGGCGGGCATGAGCAGTTCTTC.

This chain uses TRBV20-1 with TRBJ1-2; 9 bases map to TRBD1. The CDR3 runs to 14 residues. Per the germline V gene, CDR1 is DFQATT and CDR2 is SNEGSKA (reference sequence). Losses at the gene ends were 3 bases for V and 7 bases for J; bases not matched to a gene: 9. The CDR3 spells CSASLEGQGVGYTF. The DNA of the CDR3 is TGCAGTGCTAGTTTGGAGGGACAGGGAGTTGGCTACACCTTC.

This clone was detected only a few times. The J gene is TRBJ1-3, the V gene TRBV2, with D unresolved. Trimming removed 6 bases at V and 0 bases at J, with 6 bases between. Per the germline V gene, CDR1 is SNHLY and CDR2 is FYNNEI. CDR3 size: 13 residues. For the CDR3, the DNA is TGTGCCAGCAGAGCAAGCTCTGGAAACACCATATATTTT. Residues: CASRASSGNTIYF.

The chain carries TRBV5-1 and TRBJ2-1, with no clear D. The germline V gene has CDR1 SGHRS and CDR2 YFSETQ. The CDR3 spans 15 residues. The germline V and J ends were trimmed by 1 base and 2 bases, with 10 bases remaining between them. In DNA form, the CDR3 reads TGCGCCAGCAGCTTGAAACCTACCGCCTACAATGAGCAGTTCTTC. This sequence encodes CASSLKPTAYNEQFF.

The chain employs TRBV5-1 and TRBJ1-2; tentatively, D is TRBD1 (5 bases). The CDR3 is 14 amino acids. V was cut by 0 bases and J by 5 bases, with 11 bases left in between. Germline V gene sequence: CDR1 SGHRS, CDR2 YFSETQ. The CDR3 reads CASSLDVRVYGYTF. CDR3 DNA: TGCGCCAGCAGCTTGGACGTCAGGGTTTATGGCTACACCTTC.

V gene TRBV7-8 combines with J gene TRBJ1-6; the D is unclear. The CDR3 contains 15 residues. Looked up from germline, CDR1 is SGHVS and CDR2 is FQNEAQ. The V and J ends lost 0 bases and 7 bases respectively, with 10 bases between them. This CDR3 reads CASSLALGGNSPLHF. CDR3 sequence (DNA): TGTGCCAGCAGCTTAGCTTTGGGAGGCAATTCACCCCTCCACTTT.

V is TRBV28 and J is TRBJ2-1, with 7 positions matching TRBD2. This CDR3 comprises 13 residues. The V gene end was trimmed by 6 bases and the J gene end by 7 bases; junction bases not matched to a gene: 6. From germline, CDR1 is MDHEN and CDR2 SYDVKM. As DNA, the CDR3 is TGTGCCAGCAGGGGACCAGCGGGGAATGAGCAGTTCTTC. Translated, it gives CASRGPAGNEQFF.

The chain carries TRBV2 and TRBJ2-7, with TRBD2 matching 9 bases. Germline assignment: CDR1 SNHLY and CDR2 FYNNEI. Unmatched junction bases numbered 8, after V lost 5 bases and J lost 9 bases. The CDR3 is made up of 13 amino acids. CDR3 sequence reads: CASSWTSVGRQYF. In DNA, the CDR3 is TGTGCCAGCAGTTGGACTAGCGTAGGTCGGCAGTACTTC. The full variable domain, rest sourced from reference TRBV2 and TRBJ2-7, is EPEVTQTPSHQVTQMGQEVILRCVPISNHLYFYWYRQILGQKVEFLVSFYNNEISEKSEIFDDQFSVERPDGSNFTLKIRSTKLEDSAMYFCASSWTSVGRQYFGPGTRLTVT.

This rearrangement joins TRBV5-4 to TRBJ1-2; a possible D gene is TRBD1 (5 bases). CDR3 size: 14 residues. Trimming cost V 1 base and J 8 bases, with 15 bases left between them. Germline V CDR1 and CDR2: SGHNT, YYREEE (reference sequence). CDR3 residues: CASSLNRGGSGYTF. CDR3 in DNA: TGTGCCAGCAGCTTGAATCGGGGGGGTTCAGGCTACACCTTC.

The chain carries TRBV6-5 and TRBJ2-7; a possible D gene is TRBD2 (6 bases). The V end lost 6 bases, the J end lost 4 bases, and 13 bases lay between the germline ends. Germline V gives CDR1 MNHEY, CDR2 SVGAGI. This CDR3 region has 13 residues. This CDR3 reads CASSTGRGYEQYF. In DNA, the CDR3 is TGTGCCAGCAGCACCGGGAGAGGATACGAGCAGTACTTC.

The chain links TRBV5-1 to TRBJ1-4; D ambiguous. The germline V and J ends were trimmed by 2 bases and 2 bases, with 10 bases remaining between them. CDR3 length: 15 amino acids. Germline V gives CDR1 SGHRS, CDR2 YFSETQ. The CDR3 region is CASSFQTGTNEKLFF. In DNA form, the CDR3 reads TGCGCCAGCAGCTTCCAGACGGGTACTAATGAAAAACTGTTTTTT.

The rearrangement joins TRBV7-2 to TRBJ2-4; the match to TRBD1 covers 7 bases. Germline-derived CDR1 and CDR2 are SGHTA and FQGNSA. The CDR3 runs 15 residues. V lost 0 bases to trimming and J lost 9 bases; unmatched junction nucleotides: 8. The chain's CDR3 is CASSLARGGAGIQYF. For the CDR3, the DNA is TGTGCCAGCAGCTTAGCGAGAGGGGGCGCCGGCATTCAGTACTTC.

The CDR3: CASSVGTGAYEQYF. The CDR3 DNA is TGTGCCAGCAGTGTAGGGACAGGGGCTTACGAGCAGTACTTC. The chain combines TRBV2 with TRBJ2-7, with 10 bases lining up with TRBD1. The CDR3 has 14 residues. Germline CDR1 reads SNHLY; CDR2 reads FYNNEI. J gave up 4 bases and V 4 bases, and 4 bases lay outside the gene matches.

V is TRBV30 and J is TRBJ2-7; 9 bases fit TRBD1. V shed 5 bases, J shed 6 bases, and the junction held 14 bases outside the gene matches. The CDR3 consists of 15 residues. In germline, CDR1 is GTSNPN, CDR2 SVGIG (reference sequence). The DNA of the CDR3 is TGTGCCTGGCATACTCCCGGGACAGGGCATCGCGAGCAGTACTTC. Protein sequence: CAWHTPGTGHREQYF.

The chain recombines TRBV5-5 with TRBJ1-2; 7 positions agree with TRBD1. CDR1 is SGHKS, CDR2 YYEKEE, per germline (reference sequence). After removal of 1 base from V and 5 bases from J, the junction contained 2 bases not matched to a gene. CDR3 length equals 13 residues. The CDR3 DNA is TGTGCCAGCAGCTTGTCAGGGGGGTATGGCTACACCTTC. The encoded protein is CASSLSGGYGYTF.

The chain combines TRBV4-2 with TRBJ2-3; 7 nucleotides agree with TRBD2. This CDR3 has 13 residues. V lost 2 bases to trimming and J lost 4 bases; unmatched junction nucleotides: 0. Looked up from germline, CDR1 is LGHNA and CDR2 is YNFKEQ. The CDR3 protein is CASSQRGADTQYF. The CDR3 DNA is TGTGCCAGCAGCCAACGGGGGGCAGATACGCAGTATTTT.

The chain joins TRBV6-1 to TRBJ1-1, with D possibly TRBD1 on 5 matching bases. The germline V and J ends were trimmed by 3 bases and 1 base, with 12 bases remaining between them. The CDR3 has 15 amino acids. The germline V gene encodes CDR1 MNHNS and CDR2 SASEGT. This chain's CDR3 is CASSDENRRNTEAFF. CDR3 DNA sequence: TGTGCCAGCAGTGATGAAAACAGGAGGAACACTGAAGCTTTCTTT.

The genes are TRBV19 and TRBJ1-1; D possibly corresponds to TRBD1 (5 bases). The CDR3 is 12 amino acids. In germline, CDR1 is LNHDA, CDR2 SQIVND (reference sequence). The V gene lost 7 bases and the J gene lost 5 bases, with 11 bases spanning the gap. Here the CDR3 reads CASTGGMTEAFF. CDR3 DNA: TGTGCCAGTACCGGGGGGATGACTGAAGCTTTCTTT.

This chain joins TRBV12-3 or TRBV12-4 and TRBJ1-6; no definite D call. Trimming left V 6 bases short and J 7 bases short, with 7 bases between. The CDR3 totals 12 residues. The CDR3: CASRLVNSPLHF. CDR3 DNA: TGTGCCAGCAGACTCGTAAATTCACCCCTCCACTTT.

The CDR3 here is CASSWFQGGYGYTF. The CDR3 region has the DNA TGTGCCAGCAGTTGGTTCCAGGGAGGCTATGGCTACACCTTC. V usage is TRBV28 and J usage is TRBJ1-2, with D possibly being TRBD1 (5 bases). Germline assignment: CDR1 MDHEN and CDR2 SYDVKM. V lost 4 bases to trimming and J lost 4 bases, with 13 bases between them. CDR3 length: 14 residues.

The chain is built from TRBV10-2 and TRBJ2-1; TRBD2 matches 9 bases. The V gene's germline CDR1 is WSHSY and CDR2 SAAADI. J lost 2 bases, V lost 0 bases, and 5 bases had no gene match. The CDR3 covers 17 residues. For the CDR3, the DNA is TGCGCCAGCAGTGAGTCAAGGGTAGCGGGGGCCTACAATGAGCAGTTCTTC. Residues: CASSESRVAGAYNEQFF.

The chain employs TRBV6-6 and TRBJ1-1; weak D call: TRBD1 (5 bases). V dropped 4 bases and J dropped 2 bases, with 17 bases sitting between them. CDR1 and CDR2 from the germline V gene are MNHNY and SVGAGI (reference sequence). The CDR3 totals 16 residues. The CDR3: CASSSDGGRVNTEAFF. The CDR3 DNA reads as TGTGCCAGCAGTTCGGACGGGGGACGGGTCAACACTGAAGCTTTCTTT.